These 26 T cell receptor beta chains originate from one sample sequenced in a study of cytomegalovirus exposure and HLA in healthy donors (dated by TCRdb to about 2017). The library was built by means of the immunoSEQ multiplex PCR assay. For the multiplex PCR, a mixture combining 60 forward primers for TCR Vbeta segments and 13 reverse primers for TCR Jbeta segments was used. Held by TCRdb, this immuneACCESS table contains in-frame sequences only and omits some clones. Under half of the omission traces to an unresolved V gene where checked; the cause of the rest is unknown. This sample gives about 200,000 clones in total; approximately 79% of them show up just once. The ten largest clones capture around 1.7% of the sample. The specimen was PBMCs. These TCRs come from a man between 50 and 59 years old in good health and CMV-seronegative.

This clone is a singleton in its sample. This chain connects TRBV20-1 to TRBJ2-7, with D maybe TRBD2 (6 bases). CDR1 is DFQATT and CDR2 is SNEGSKA in the germline V gene (reference sequence). Trimming cost V 3 bases and J 12 bases, with 15 bases left between them. The CDR3 extends over 11 amino acids. Here the CDR3 DNA reads TGCAGTGCTAGGGAGGGTGACCTGCGGTACTTC. Amino acids: CSAREGDLRYF.

The chain employs TRBV11-2 and TRBJ1-1, with TRBD1 matching over 9 bases. CDR3 length equals 14 residues. From germline, CDR1 is SGHAT and CDR2 FQNNGV. J gave up 4 bases and V 5 bases, and 5 bases lay outside the gene matches. The CDR3 sequence is CASSQDRGSTEAFF. The CDR3 nucleotides read TGTGCCAGCAGCCAAGACAGGGGGTCCACTGAAGCTTTCTTT.

This chain links TRBV7-3 with TRBJ2-6; 7 nucleotides match TRBD1. The CDR3 consists of 17 residues. V trimming: 3 bases; J trimming: 0 bases; junction bases outside the gene matches: 5. The germline CDR1 and CDR2 sequences are SGHTA and FQGTGA. The CDR3 DNA reads as TGTGCCAGCAGCTTCCGACAGGGCCGCTCTGGGGCCAACGTCCTGACTTTC. Protein sequence: CASSFRQGRSGANVLTF.

Only a few counts were recorded for this clone. The V gene is TRBV18, the J gene TRBJ2-2, with 13 bases lining up with TRBD2. CDR1 KGHSH and CDR2 LQKENI come from the germline V gene. This CDR3 is built from 17 residues. V lost 6 bases, J lost 1 base, and 5 bases stayed unmatched. The CDR3: CASSARTSGRNTGELFF. The CDR3 DNA follows: TGTGCCAGCTCGGCGCGGACTAGCGGGAGGAACACCGGGGAGCTGTTTTTT.

The chain joins TRBV28 to TRBJ2-4, with 7 bases identical to TRBD1. CDR1 and CDR2 (germline): MDHEN, SYDVKM. The ends lost 5 bases at V and 0 bases at J; junction bases unmatched: 7. The CDR3 loop spans 16 amino acids. The chain's CDR3 is CASSAPGGLAKNIQYF. CDR3 nucleotides: TGTGCCAGCAGTGCCCCAGGGGGTCTAGCCAAAAACATTCAGTACTTC.

This clone was recorded only once. The chain couples TRBV27 to TRBJ1-2, with 7 bases lining up with TRBD1. V was clipped by 5 bases and J by 6 bases; unmatched bases: 3. Germline assignment: CDR1 MNHEY and CDR2 SMNVEV (reference sequence). This CDR3 contains 12 residues. The CDR3 reads CASSRGTDGYTF. For the CDR3, the DNA is TGTGCCAGCAGTCGAGGGACAGATGGCTACACCTTC.

The chain joins TRBV11-3 to TRBJ2-7, with a tentative D call TRBD2 (5 bases). The V end lost 5 bases, the J end lost 4 bases, and 12 bases lay between the germline ends. Germline V gene sequence: CDR1 SGHNT, CDR2 YENEEA. This CDR3 region has 13 residues. CDR3 sequence (DNA): TGTGCCAGCAGCCTCGGGGTAGGGTACGAGCAGTACTTC. It is translated as CASSLGVGYEQYF.

The V gene is TRBV5-1, the J gene TRBJ2-2; 8 bases are shared with TRBD2. The CDR3 is 16 amino acids. Germline V gives CDR1 SGHRS, CDR2 YFSETQ. Trimming took 4 bases from V and 4 from J; bases not matched to a gene: 9. CDR3 sequence reads: CASSPTSGPTTGELFF. The CDR3, as DNA: TGCGCCAGCAGCCCCACTAGCGGCCCAACCACCGGGGAGCTGTTTTTT.

CDR3 nucleotide sequence: TGCGCCAGCAGCCCCGGGGGGACTAGCGGGGGAGGCAATGAGCAGTTCTTC. Its translation is CASSPGGTSGGGNEQFF. The genes are TRBV5-1 and TRBJ2-1; 14 bases agree with TRBD2. Trimming took 4 bases from V and 6 from J; bases not matched to a gene: 9. There are 17 residues in the CDR3. Germline lookup yields CDR1 SGHRS and CDR2 YFSETQ.

The chain combines TRBV27 with TRBJ2-1; D perhaps matches TRBD1 (5 bases). V lost 7 bases, J lost 0 bases, and 13 bases lay in between. In germline, CDR1 is MNHEY, CDR2 SMNVEV (reference sequence). This CDR3 has 15 residues. The CDR3 here is CASTPGPLSYNEQFF. The CDR3 region has the DNA TGTGCCAGCACCCCAGGGCCTCTCTCCTACAATGAGCAGTTCTTC.

The chain links TRBV1 to TRBJ1-2. TRBV1 is described as a pseudogene. The CDR3 spans 13 residues. The CDR3 DNA reads as TGCACCAGCAGCGCCGGGAGGATATATGGCTACACCTTC. Its protein product is CTSSAGRIYGYTF.

The chain employs TRBV11-2 and TRBJ2-2; 14 bases agree with TRBD2. The V segment lost 5 bases and the J segment 5 bases; nucleotides outside the gene matches: 4. The CDR3 extends over 16 amino acids. CDR1 and CDR2 from the germline V gene are SGHAT and FQNNGV. In nucleotides, the CDR3 is TGTGCCAGCAGCCTGGGACTAGCGGGGGTTACCGGGGAGCTGTTTTTT. Translated: CASSLGLAGVTGELFF.

CDR3 in amino acids: CASSLGQPYEQYF. In DNA, the CDR3 is TGTGCCAGCAGTCTGGGACAGCCCTACGAGCAGTACTTC. This sequence joins TRBV6-6 and TRBJ2-7; 7 bases align to TRBD1. J lost 2 bases, V lost 5 bases, and 3 bases had no gene match. This CDR3 contains 13 residues. Germline values: CDR1 MNHNY, CDR2 SVGAGI (reference sequence).

The chain uses TRBV18 and TRBJ2-7, with 10 bases identical to TRBD1. Germline loops: CDR1 KGHSH, CDR2 LQKENI. The CDR3 totals 17 residues. Trimming removed 0 bases from V and 2 bases from J; junction bases left unmatched: 7. In nucleotides, the CDR3 is TGTGCCAGCTCACCACCGGTTGGGACAGGGGACCCCTACGAGCAGTACTTC. It translates to CASSPPVGTGDPYEQYF.

In this sample, this clone turned up a few times. The chain employs TRBV19 and TRBJ1-2; 10 bases are a match to TRBD1. The CDR3 runs 16 residues. The V gene end was trimmed by 5 bases and the J gene end by 4 bases; junction bases not matched to a gene: 10. Germline V gene sequence: CDR1 LNHDA, CDR2 SQIVND (reference sequence). The CDR3 protein is CASSPSGTGAAYGYTF. DNA of the CDR3: TGTGCCAGTAGTCCTTCCGGGACAGGGGCTGCCTATGGCTACACCTTC.

This clone was detected only once. The genes are TRBV6-5 and TRBJ2-3, with 9 bases that match TRBD2. The CDR3 spans 15 residues. CDR1 is MNHEY and CDR2 is SVGAGI in the germline V gene. The V segment lost 5 bases and the J segment 2 bases; nucleotides outside the gene matches: 5. CDR3 protein: CASSQLAGFTDTQYF. In DNA, the CDR3 is TGTGCCAGCAGTCAGCTAGCGGGGTTCACAGATACGCAGTATTTT.

This clone was seen a few times. The chain is built from TRBV4-1 and TRBJ2-7; a possible D gene is TRBD2 (6 bases). This CDR3 has 16 amino acids. Looked up from germline, CDR1 is MGHRA and CDR2 is YSYEKL. V was shortened by 4 bases and J by 0 bases, with 16 bases between the two germline ends. CDR3 region: CASSRALAPASYEQYF. CDR3 DNA sequence: TGCGCCAGCAGCCGAGCTCTAGCGCCTGCCTCCTACGAGCAGTACTTC.

CDR3 residues: CASGRDNSYNEQFF. Here the CDR3 DNA reads TGTGCCAGCGGACGGGACAACTCCTACAATGAGCAGTTCTTC. V is TRBV27 and J is TRBJ2-1, with D tentatively TRBD1 (6 bases). The V gene lost 8 bases and the J gene lost 0 bases, with 11 bases spanning the gap. The CDR3 totals 14 residues. Looked up from germline, CDR1 is MNHEY and CDR2 is SMNVEV (reference sequence).

V usage is TRBV15 and J usage is TRBJ2-7; D perhaps matches TRBD2 (6 bases). V was trimmed by 5 bases and J by 2 bases, leaving 7 bases between them. This CDR3 contains 12 residues. Germline-derived CDR1 and CDR2 are LNHNV and YYDKDF (reference sequence). CDR3 in amino acids: CATSRETYEQYF. CDR3 nucleotide sequence: TGTGCCACCAGCCGGGAGACCTACGAGCAGTACTTC.

The V and J genes are TRBV30 and TRBJ2-7; 10 nucleotides line up with TRBD1. The V gene's germline CDR1 is GTSNPN and CDR2 SVGIG (reference sequence). The V and J ends lost 8 bases and 5 bases, in that order; junction bases with no gene match: 9. This CDR3 comprises 13 residues. The CDR3 region is CAHTDRGGDEQYF. CDR3 coding DNA: TGTGCCCATACGGACAGGGGGGGAGACGAGCAGTACTTC.

This clone occurred once. The chain recombines TRBV10-3 with TRBJ2-1, with 8 bases identical to TRBD2. The CDR3 runs to 15 residues. The germline CDR1 and CDR2 sequences are ENHRY and SYGVKD. Germline trimming cut 7 bases from V and 5 bases from J; bases unmatched to any gene: 10. CDR3 protein: CAIMDRLAPNNEQFF. CDR3 in DNA: TGTGCCATCATGGACCGACTAGCGCCTAACAATGAGCAGTTCTTC.

This chain joins TRBV11-3 and TRBJ2-1; 7 bases match TRBD2. This CDR3 is built from 18 residues. The germline V gene encodes CDR1 SGHNT and CDR2 YENEEA. Losses at the gene ends were 1 base for V and 6 bases for J; bases not matched to a gene: 15. CDR3 DNA: TGTGCCAGCAGCTTAGGTGGTTTTGGGGCGGGAGAGGCCAATGAGCAGTTCTTC. This sequence encodes CASSLGGFGAGEANEQFF.

V usage is TRBV15 and J usage is TRBJ2-1; 8 bases align to TRBD2. Germline CDR1 reads LNHNV; CDR2 reads YYDKDF (reference sequence). The CDR3 length is 17 residues. V shed 0 bases and J 6 bases; nucleotides not matched to a gene: 10. CDR3 sequence: CATSREPPGTRSNEQFF. Written as DNA, the CDR3 is TGTGCCACCAGCAGAGAGCCCCCCGGGACTAGGTCCAATGAGCAGTTCTTC. Full variable domain (remainder filled in from reference TRBV15 and TRBJ2-1): DAMVIQNPRYQVTQFGKPVTLSCSQTLNHNVMYWYQQKSSQAPKLLFHYYDKDFNNEADTPDNFQSRRPNTSFCFLDIRSPGLGDTAMYLCATSREPPGTRSNEQFFGPGTRLTVL.

This rearrangement joins TRBV28 to TRBJ2-3; D perhaps matches TRBD2 (5 bases). Deletions cut 5 bases from V and 7 bases from J, with 19 bases between. The CDR3 contains 15 residues. Germline V gene data show CDR1 as MDHEN and CDR2 as SYDVKM. For the CDR3, the DNA is TGTGCCAGCAGTCGGACTCGGAGGCTATCTAATACGCAGTATTTT. Its protein is CASSRTRRLSNTQYF.

The chain employs TRBV9 and TRBJ2-3, with D possibly being TRBD2 (6 bases). The CDR3 has 15 residues. Germline CDR1 is SGDLS and CDR2 is YYNGEE. Trimming removed 0 bases at V and 4 bases at J, with 12 bases between. The CDR3 DNA follows: TGTGCCAGCAGCGTAGTAGCGGACCCCGCAGATACGCAGTATTTT. Amino acids: CASSVVADPADTQYF.

The rearrangement links TRBV2 to TRBJ2-1; 8 bases align to TRBD2. Germline CDR1 and CDR2: SNHLY and FYNNEI. V shed 2 bases and J 3 bases; nucleotides not matched to a gene: 12. The CDR3 extends over 18 amino acids. The CDR3: CASSESLRTSSIYNEQFF. The DNA for the CDR3 is TGTGCCAGCAGTGAAAGTCTGCGGACTAGCAGTATCTACAATGAGCAGTTCTTC.